The 32 T cell receptor beta chains given below trace back to one sample, sequenced in a study of cytomegalovirus exposure and HLA in healthy donors. PCR was performed using 60 Vbeta and 13 Jbeta primers. The data were produced by immunoSEQ multiplex PCR, yet TCRdb's version contains in-frame clones alone and is incomplete. The sample has fewer than 120,000 clones, less than 85% seen once. The sample taken for sequencing was PBMCs. The receptor set was obtained from a man younger than 40 in good health and CMV-seropositive.

This chain connects TRBV19 to TRBJ2-3; D may be TRBD2 (6 bases). Trimming shortened V by 3 bases and J by 4 bases, and 8 bases separated the two germline ends. In germline, CDR1 is LNHDA, CDR2 SQIVND (reference sequence). The CDR3 extends over 13 amino acids. The DNA for the CDR3 is TGTGCCAGTAGTATGGGACTGTCAGATACGCAGTATTTT. This translates into CASSMGLSDTQYF.

Details on this clone: This specimen includes other DNA sequences encoding the same CDR3. V gene TRBV19 combines with J gene TRBJ2-5; D gene ambiguous. Trimming removed 4 bases from V and 1 base from J, with 7 bases in between. The CDR3 is 13 amino acids. Germline CDR1 LNHDA, CDR2 SQIVND (reference sequence). Here the CDR3 reads CASSRGLQETQYF. CDR3 DNA: TGTGCCAGTAGTAGAGGCCTCCAAGAGACCCAGTACTTC. The variable domain in full, with the rest retrieved from reference TRBV19 and TRBJ2-5, is DGGITQSPKYLFRKEGQNVTLSCEQNLNHDAMYWYRQDPGQGLRLIYYSQIVNDFQKGDIAEGYSVSREKKESFPLTVTSAQKNPTAFYLCASSRGLQETQYFGPGTRLLVL.

V usage is TRBV7-2 and J usage is TRBJ2-3; 7 bases line up with TRBD2. The V segment lost 5 bases and the J segment 5 bases; nucleotides outside the gene matches: 13. Germline CDR1 reads SGHTA; CDR2 reads FQGNSA. The CDR3 has 16 residues. CDR3 in amino acids: CASSPGTNYRRDTQYF. The CDR3 DNA follows: TGTGCCAGCAGCCCTGGGACTAACTACCGCAGAGATACGCAGTATTTT.

The J gene is TRBJ1-1, the V gene TRBV19; D ambiguous. The V gene's germline CDR1 is LNHDA and CDR2 SQIVND (reference sequence). Trimming cost V 0 bases and J 11 bases, with 13 bases left between them. This CDR3 is built from 13 residues. CDR3 DNA sequence: TGTGCCAGTAGTATAGATTCGGGAATCGCGGCTTTCTTT. It yields the protein CASSIDSGIAAFF.

This clone was detected a few times. CDR3 bases: TGTGCCAGCAGCCCACTAGCGGGGGGCGAGACAGATACGCAGTATTTT. Its translation is CASSPLAGGETDTQYF. The chain carries TRBV9 and TRBJ2-3; 12 bases agree with TRBD2. Germline V lookup: CDR1 SGDLS, CDR2 YYNGEE. With 4 bases clipped from V and 3 bases from J, the junction kept 6 bases outside the gene matches. This CDR3 is 16 amino acids long.

The rearrangement joins TRBV2 to TRBJ1-1; D not certain. The germline CDR1 and CDR2 sequences are SNHLY and FYNNEI. The CDR3 runs 13 residues. Deletions cut 6 bases from V and 0 bases from J, with 8 bases between. CDR3 DNA sequence: TGTGCCAGCAGCCCCAGGTTGAACACTGAAGCTTTCTTT. Translated: CASSPRLNTEAFF.

Points on this clone: The germline gene is not matched at one end of the junction; a read error may be the cause. The chain is built from TRBV7-7 and TRBJ2-1, with 7 bases lining up with TRBD1. The CDR3 is 15 residues long. Germline V gene data show CDR1 as SSHAT and CDR2 as FNYEAQ (reference sequence). CDR3 amino acids: CASSLGTVSYNEQFF. The CDR3 nucleotides are TGTGCTAGCAGCTTGGGGACAGTCTCCTACAATGAGCAGTTCTTC.

In this sample, this clone turned up a few times. In the same sample, other DNA sequences code for this CDR3. The gene calls are TRBV5-1 and TRBJ2-5; 7 bases align to TRBD2. Unmatched junction bases numbered 6, after V lost 3 bases and J lost 4 bases. Per the germline V gene, CDR1 is SGHRS and CDR2 is YFSETQ. The CDR3 spans 14 residues. Written as DNA, the CDR3 is TGCGCCAGCAGCTCGACTGGCGGGGGAGAGACCCAGTACTTC. This gives the protein CASSSTGGGETQYF.

The chain joins TRBV5-1 to TRBJ2-3, with 13 bases aligning to TRBD2. The CDR3 runs to 16 residues. Trimming took 5 bases from V and 3 from J; bases not matched to a gene: 6. Per germline, CDR1 SGHRS and CDR2 YFSETQ. The CDR3 coding sequence is TGCGCCAGCAGACCTCGGACTAGCGGGGGAACAGATACGCAGTATTTT. The encoded protein is CASRPRTSGGTDTQYF.

The table lists this clone with a count of one. The chain combines TRBV7-9 with TRBJ2-5; 10 bases align to TRBD1. The V gene end was trimmed by 3 bases and the J gene end by 7 bases; junction bases not matched to a gene: 17. Germline CDR1 reads SEHNR; CDR2 reads FQNEAQ (reference sequence). This CDR3 comprises 18 residues. In DNA form, the CDR3 reads TGTGCCAGCAGCTTTGGCCGGGCGGGACAGGGGATCTTTGGGACCCAGTACTTC. It yields the protein CASSFGRAGQGIFGTQYF.

The sample holds a few counts of this clone. V and J are TRBV5-6 and TRBJ1-5; D call uncertain. V gave up 1 base and J gave up 1 base, with 6 bases separating them. The CDR3 totals 14 residues. Germline V CDR1 and CDR2: SGHDT, YYEEEE. This chain's CDR3 is CASSLIGSNQPQHF. In DNA form, the CDR3 reads TGTGCCAGCAGCTTGATTGGCAGCAATCAGCCCCAGCATTTT.

The chain is built from TRBV9 and TRBJ1-5; D unclear. Trimming removed 4 bases from V and 1 base from J, with 6 bases in between. Germline values: CDR1 SGDLS, CDR2 YYNGEE. The CDR3 has 13 amino acids. The DNA of the CDR3 is TGTGCCAGCAGCACCGAGAGCAATCAGCCCCAGCATTTT. Its translation: CASSTESNQPQHF.

V gene TRBV7-6 combines with J gene TRBJ1-5; D might be TRBD1 (5 bases). Germline V gene data show CDR1 as SGHVS and CDR2 as FNYEAQ. The CDR3 covers 13 residues. Trimming took off 5 bases at V and 10 bases at J, with 15 bases between the two ends. CDR3 residues: CASSPSLGGPQHF. For the CDR3, the DNA is TGTGCCAGCAGCCCGAGTTTGGGGGGTCCCCAGCATTTT.

The rearrangement joins TRBV11-2 to TRBJ1-1; 7 bases agree with TRBD1. Unmatched junction bases numbered 12, after V lost 8 bases and J lost 6 bases. Germline CDR1 and CDR2: SGHAT and FQNNGV. CDR3 length: 14 amino acids. CDR3 sequence reads: CASGVNRGEAEAFF. DNA for the CDR3: TGTGCCAGCGGAGTAAACAGGGGCGAGGCTGAAGCTTTCTTT.

CDR3 region: CASSRDRGGQETQYF. DNA for the CDR3: TGTGCCAGCAGCCGGGACAGGGGGGGGCAAGAGACCCAGTACTTC. The chain employs TRBV7-9 and TRBJ2-5, with 11 nucleotides matching TRBD1. The germline V gene has CDR1 SEHNR and CDR2 FQNEAQ (reference sequence). This CDR3 is built from 15 residues. The trim removed 5 bases at V and 2 bases at J, leaving 4 bases unmatched. The whole variable domain, filled in from reference TRBV7-9 and TRBJ2-5, reads DTGVSQNPRHKITKRGQNVTFRCDPISEHNRLYWYRQTLGQGPEFLTYFQNEAQLEKSRLLSDRFSAERPKGSFSTLEIQRTEQGDSAMYLCASSRDRGGQETQYFGPGTRLLVL.

V and J are TRBV6-1 and TRBJ1-5; 8 bases fit TRBD1. This CDR3 has 14 amino acids. Germline loops: CDR1 MNHNS, CDR2 SASEGT. The trim removed 6 bases at V and 5 bases at J, leaving 6 bases unmatched. The CDR3 loop reads CASRDPGQDQPQHF. CDR3 DNA sequence: TGTGCCAGCAGGGATCCGGGACAGGATCAGCCCCAGCATTTT.

The genes are TRBV5-5 and TRBJ1-6; a possible D gene is TRBD1 (5 bases). The CDR3 loop spans 16 amino acids. V lost 1 base, J lost 5 bases, and 13 bases lay in between. In germline, CDR1 is SGHKS, CDR2 YYEKEE (reference sequence). Written as DNA, the CDR3 is TGTGCCAGCAGCTTGTTGGGGGGTCTACATAATTCACCCCTCCACTTT. Protein: CASSLLGGLHNSPLHF.

The chain combines TRBV4-2 with TRBJ2-3, with 8 nucleotides matching TRBD2. Per the germline V gene, CDR1 is LGHNA and CDR2 is YNFKEQ. This CDR3 comprises 15 residues. The J segment lost 2 bases and the V segment lost 1 base, leaving 2 bases of the junction unmatched. The CDR3 nucleotides are TGTGCCAGCAGCCAAGGCGGGGGGCCCACAGATACGCAGTATTTT. It specifies CASSQGGGPTDTQYF.

The genes are TRBV6-1 and TRBJ2-7, with D perhaps matching TRBD2 (5 bases). The germline gives CDR1 MNHNS, CDR2 SASEGT. This CDR3 comprises 16 residues. V lost 0 bases and J lost 0, with 12 bases in between. CDR3 DNA: TGTGCCAGCAGTGAAGCCCGGGGTAGCAGCTCCTACGAGCAGTACTTC. Residues: CASSEARGSSSYEQYF.

The V gene is TRBV4-1, the J gene TRBJ2-7; D perhaps matches TRBD2 (6 bases). CDR1 and CDR2 (germline): MGHRA, YSYEKL. Trimming stripped 1 base from V and 5 bases from J, with 18 bases between. The CDR3 has 16 residues. CDR3 protein: CASSQAAGGVFDEQYF. The CDR3 DNA is TGCGCCAGCAGCCAAGCTGCTGGCGGGGTTTTCGACGAGCAGTACTTC.

This chain connects TRBV7-2 to TRBJ2-2; D may be TRBD1 (6 bases). The CDR3 length is 14 residues. V was shortened by 4 bases and J by 7 bases, with 13 bases between the two germline ends. Germline CDR1 and CDR2: SGHTA and FQGNSA. The CDR3 DNA reads as TGTGCCAGCAGCTACCAGGGGAGTATCGGGGAGCTGTTTTTT. Its protein product is CASSYQGSIGELFF.

The chain links TRBV11-2 to TRBJ2-7; 8 positions agree with TRBD1. With 6 bases clipped from V and 5 bases from J, the junction kept 9 bases outside the gene matches. CDR3 length: 14 residues. Germline CDR1 SGHAT, CDR2 FQNNGV. CDR3 amino acids: CASSPRDRSHEQYF. The CDR3 nucleotides read TGTGCCAGCAGTCCGCGGGACAGGTCCCACGAGCAGTACTTC.

This clone has a single count. In DNA, the CDR3 is TGCGCCAGCAGCCCGACAGGGAAGAACACTGAAGCTTTCTTT. It codes for CASSPTGKNTEAFF. This chain joins TRBV10-2 and TRBJ1-1, with 7 positions matching TRBD1. This CDR3 is 14 amino acids long. Germline CDR1 is WSHSY and CDR2 is SAAADI. The V gene end was trimmed by 6 bases and the J gene end by 1 base; junction bases not matched to a gene: 5.

In regard to this clone: Distinct nucleotide sequences in the sample also encode this CDR3. The CDR3: CASSLGTGGTGELFF. The CDR3 DNA reads as TGTGCCAGCAGTTTAGGGACAGGGGGCACCGGGGAGCTGTTTTTT. This chain links TRBV28 with TRBJ2-2; 11 bases are a match to TRBD1. J gave up 4 bases and V 2 bases, and 0 bases lay outside the gene matches. This CDR3 comprises 15 residues. The germline CDR1 and CDR2 sequences are MDHEN and SYDVKM. The variable domain in full, completed from reference TRBV28 and TRBJ2-2, reads DVKVTQSSRYLVKRTGEKVFLECVQDMDHENMFWYRQDPGLGLRLIYFSYDVKMKEKGDIPEGYSVSREKKERFSLILESASTNQTSMYLCASSLGTGGTGELFFGEGSRLTVL.

The chain combines TRBV18 with TRBJ2-7, with TRBD1 identical over 10 bases. This CDR3 is 14 amino acids long. The ends lost 6 bases at V and 3 bases at J; junction bases unmatched: 5. Germline V lookup: CDR1 KGHSH, CDR2 LQKENI. DNA of the CDR3: TGTGCCAGCTCCCCCGGACAGGGGGTCTACGAGCAGTACTTC. Translated: CASSPGQGVYEQYF.

This chain connects TRBV6-1 to TRBJ2-3; 7 bases agree with TRBD1. The V gene end was trimmed by 6 bases and the J gene end by 4 bases; junction bases not matched to a gene: 7. CDR1 and CDR2 (germline): MNHNS, SASEGT. The CDR3 has 14 residues. The CDR3 coding sequence is TGTGCCAGCAGCCCCGGACAGGCCGCAGATACGCAGTATTTT. Amino acid sequence: CASSPGQAADTQYF.

This clone was recorded a few times. The chain employs TRBV4-3 and TRBJ2-5, with D possibly TRBD2 on 6 matching bases. The V end was cut by 0 bases, the J end by 2 bases, with 13 bases between. The CDR3 loop spans 16 amino acids. Germline-derived CDR1 and CDR2 are LGHNA and YSLEER. In nucleotides, the CDR3 is TGCGCCAGCAGCCAAGATTTCGTAGCGGAGCAAGAGACCCAGTACTTC. Amino acids: CASSQDFVAEQETQYF.

This chain uses TRBV5-1 with TRBJ2-2; no clear D gene. This CDR3 is 16 amino acids long. The ends were cut back, 3 bases at V and 0 bases at J, with 12 bases in the middle. CDR1 and CDR2 (germline): SGHRS, YFSETQ. CDR3 sequence: CASSSRSISNTGELFF. In nucleotides, the CDR3 is TGCGCCAGCAGCTCAAGGAGTATTTCGAACACCGGGGAGCTGTTTTTT.

In this sample, this clone turned up once. The CDR3: CASSTRTGSNVVSGNTIYF. The CDR3 coding sequence is TGTGCCAGCAGCACTAGGACAGGTTCTAACGTCGTCTCTGGAAACACCATATATTTT. The chain is built from TRBV7-9 and TRBJ1-3; 7 nucleotides line up with TRBD1. Trimming cost V 5 bases and J 0 bases; bases outside gene matches: 16. CDR1 is SEHNR, CDR2 FQNEAQ, per germline (reference sequence). The CDR3 consists of 19 residues.

The chain recombines TRBV5-4 with TRBJ2-5, with a weak D call TRBD2 (5 bases). The J call may be incorrect, as the DNA end agrees better with TRBJ2-7. This CDR3 is built from 15 residues. Germline V gene lookup returns CDR1 SGHNT and CDR2 YYREEE (reference sequence). CDR3 sequence (DNA): TGTGCCAGCAGCCCGAGCGGACGGAATTCCTACGAGCAGTACTTC. Translation: CASSPSGRNSYEQYF.

The chain uses TRBV2 and TRBJ1-2, with D perhaps matching TRBD1 (5 bases). The germline V gene encodes CDR1 SNHLY and CDR2 FYNNEI. Trimming pared 2 bases from V and 8 bases from J, leaving 15 bases between. The CDR3 spans 14 residues. CDR3 in DNA: TGTGCCAGCAGTGAAAGGGGCAGGGTAGTGGGCTACACCTTC. It is translated as CASSERGRVVGYTF.

The gene calls are TRBV30 and TRBJ2-2; 10 positions match TRBD2. Trimming cost V 7 bases and J 7 bases; bases outside gene matches: 9. Germline V CDR1 and CDR2: GTSNPN, SVGIG (reference sequence). The CDR3 covers 14 residues. CDR3 region: CALGKAGGRGELFF. The CDR3 DNA reads as TGTGCCTTGGGAAAAGCGGGGGGGCGCGGGGAGCTGTTTTTT.